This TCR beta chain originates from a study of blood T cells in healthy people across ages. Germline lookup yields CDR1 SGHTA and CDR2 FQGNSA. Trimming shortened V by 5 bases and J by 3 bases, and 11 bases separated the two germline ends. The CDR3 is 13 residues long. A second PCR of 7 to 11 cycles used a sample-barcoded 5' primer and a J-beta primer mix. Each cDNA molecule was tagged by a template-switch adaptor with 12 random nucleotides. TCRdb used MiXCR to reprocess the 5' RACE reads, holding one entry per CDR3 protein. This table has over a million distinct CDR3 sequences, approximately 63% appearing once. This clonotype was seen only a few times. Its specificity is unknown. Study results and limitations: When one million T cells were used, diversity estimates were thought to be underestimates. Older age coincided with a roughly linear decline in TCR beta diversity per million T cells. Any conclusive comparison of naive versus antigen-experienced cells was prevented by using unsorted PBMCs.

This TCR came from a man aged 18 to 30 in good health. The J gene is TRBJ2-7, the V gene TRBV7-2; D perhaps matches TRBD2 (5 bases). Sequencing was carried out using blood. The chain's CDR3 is CASSHFEGYEQYF. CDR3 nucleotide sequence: TGTGCCAGCAGCCATTTTGAGGGCTACGAGCAGTACTTC.